Listed below are T cell receptor beta chains from one sample, sequenced in a study of cytomegalovirus exposure and HLA in healthy donors. Sequenced by immunoSEQ multiplex PCR; TCRdb stores in-frame clones only, minus some. The sample shows 100,000 or so clones, roughly 75% of them seen only once. The sequenced sample was PBMCs. The receptor source for this set is a male donor in good health and CMV-seropositive. Both conserved end residues are part of each CDR3. A D gene is named only where the DNA matches it firmly.

CASSPGTSGGWVTTGELFF,TGTGCCAGCAGCCCCGGGACTAGCGGGGGTTGGGTGACCACCGGGGAGCTGTTTTTT,TRBJ2-2,TRBD2,TRBV9
CASSWGGTNEKLFF,TGTGCCAGCAGTTGGGGGGGAACTAATGAAAAACTGTTTTTT,TRBJ1-4,.,TRBV28
CASSFNEQSNEKLFF,TGTGCCAGCAGCTTTAACGAACAATCTAATGAAAAACTGTTTTTT,TRBJ1-4,.,TRBV7-8
CASSWGLVGNEQFF,TGTGCCAGCAGCTGGGGACTAGTTGGCAATGAGCAGTTCTTC,TRBJ2-1,TRBD2,TRBV11-2
CASSFGQGRVGKTEAFF,TGTGCCAGCAGCTTCGGACAGGGTCGCGTCGGGAAGACTGAAGCTTTCTTT,TRBJ1-1,TRBD1,TRBV5-4
CASSYSSGAIAHEQYF,TGTGCCAGCAGTTACTCTTCAGGGGCGATAGCTCACGAGCAGTACTTC,TRBJ2-7,.,TRBV6-5
CASSKTGTGDQPQHF,TGCGCCAGCAGCAAAACCGGGACAGGGGACCAGCCCCAGCATTTT,TRBJ1-5,TRBD1,TRBV5-1
CASSVGRGSYEQYF,TGTGCCAGCAGTGTCGGCAGGGGGTCCTACGAGCAGTACTTC,TRBJ2-7,TRBD1,TRBV2
CASSLELAGGLGYEQYF,TGTGCCAGCAGCTTAGAACTAGCGGGGGGCCTGGGCTACGAGCAGTACTTC,TRBJ2-7,TRBD2,TRBV11-3
CASASTLHYGYTF,TGTGCCAGCGCATCGACTCTCCACTATGGCTACACCTTC,TRBJ1-2,.,TRBV28
CASSLPLGQYNEQFF,TGTGCCAGCAGCTTACCCCTGGGACAGTACAATGAGCAGTTCTTC,TRBJ2-1,TRBD1,TRBV7-9
CASSLTRDSRTGELFF,TGTGCCAGCAGCTTAACCCGGGACTCCCGTACCGGGGAGCTGTTTTTT,TRBJ2-2,.,TRBV7-9
CAYSRDNSYSGANVLTF,TGTGCCTATTCTCGGGACAATTCCTACTCTGGGGCCAACGTCCTGACTTTC,TRBJ2-6,.,TRBV30
CASRGRQRETQYF,TGTGCCAGCAGGGGGCGACAGAGAGAGACCCAGTACTTC,TRBJ2-5,.,TRBV2